Shown below are 18 T cell receptor beta chains from a single sample sequenced in a study of early T cells in non-severe SARS-CoV-2 infection. MiXCR, applied by TCRdb to the 5' RACE reads, yields one record per CDR3 protein. The table has about 46,000 distinct CDR3 sequences, less than 6.5% seen once. This specimen was whole blood, taken at baseline. Receptors originate from an adult who was a healthcare worker with PCR-confirmed SARS-CoV-2 infection or an uninfected control (not recorded which).

This clonotype appeared many times. The chain has TRBV3-1 and TRBJ2-2; possible D gene TRBD2, 6 bases. Per germline, CDR1 LGHDT and CDR2 YNNKEL (reference sequence). The CDR3 contains 13 residues. The ends were cut back, 1 base at V and 6 bases at J, with 6 bases in the middle. CDR3 coding DNA: TGTGCCAGCAGCCAAGCGGGAGCCGGGGAGCTGTTTTTT. It specifies CASSQAGAGELFF.

The genes are TRBV4-1 and TRBJ2-7, with TRBD2 matching over 10 bases. CDR1 MGHRA and CDR2 YSYEKL come from the germline V gene. With V trimmed by 1 base and J by 4 bases, 7 bases remained unmatched. The CDR3 spans 16 residues. As DNA, the CDR3 is TGCGCCAGCAGCCAAGTCGGAGCGGGAGGGCCTTACGAGCAGTACTTC. It encodes CASSQVGAGGPYEQYF.

This clonotype was seen many times. This chain links TRBV5-1 with TRBJ2-1; 12 bases map to TRBD2. This CDR3 is built from 15 residues. Germline values: CDR1 SGHRS, CDR2 YFSETQ. Trimming at V came to 3 bases and at J to 4 bases, leaving 2 bases not matched to a gene. The CDR3 DNA reads as TGCGCCAGCAGCTCTAGCGGGAGGGGGTACAATGAGCAGTTCTTC. This sequence encodes CASSSSGRGYNEQFF. The full variable domain, its missing parts supplied by reference TRBV5-1 and TRBJ2-1, is KAGVTQTPRYLIKTRGQQVTLSCSPISGHRSVSWYQQTPGQGLQFLFEYFSETQRNKGNFPGRFSGRQFSNSRSEMNVSTLELGDSALYLCASSSSGRGYNEQFFGPGTRLTVL.

There are many counts of this clonotype. Sequence at one end of the junction differs from germline and may be a read error. The rearrangement joins TRBV28 to TRBJ2-3; perhaps D is TRBD1 or TRBD2 (5 bases each). The CDR3 consists of 16 residues. The germline V gene has CDR1 MDHEN and CDR2 SYDVKM. CDR3 sequence (DNA): TGTGCCAGCACTTTAGGGACCACCACAAACACAGATACGCAGTATTTT. Protein sequence: CASTLGTTTNTDTQYF.

The chain uses TRBV20-1 and TRBJ1-5; 8 positions match TRBD1. The CDR3 totals 13 residues. CDR1 is DFQATT, CDR2 SNEGSKA, per germline (reference sequence). With 0 bases clipped from V and 5 bases from J, the junction kept 0 bases outside the gene matches. The CDR3 DNA reads as TGCAGTGCTAGAGAACAGGGGGATCAGCCCCAGCATTTT. Translated, it gives CSAREQGDQPQHF.

The table lists this clonotype with many counts. The chain couples TRBV27 to TRBJ2-3, with 9 bases lining up with TRBD2. The V gene end was trimmed by 2 bases and the J gene end by 0 bases; junction bases not matched to a gene: 0. Germline-derived CDR1 and CDR2 are MNHEY and SMNVEV (reference sequence). The CDR3 contains 15 residues. CDR3 DNA sequence: TGTGCCAGCAGTTTAACTAGCGGGAGCACAGATACGCAGTATTTT. Protein product: CASSLTSGSTDTQYF.

This clonotype occurred many times. The rearrangement uses TRBV7-3 and TRBJ2-1, with 11 bases lining up with TRBD2. Germline assignment: CDR1 SGHTA and CDR2 FQGTGA. The CDR3 length is 15 residues. V was clipped by 3 bases and J by 8 bases; unmatched bases: 6. CDR3 bases: TGTGCCAGCAGCTTCACTAGCGGGAGTTTTGATGAGCAGTTCTTC. Its translation: CASSFTSGSFDEQFF.

The rearrangement joins TRBV15 to TRBJ2-3; D is uncertain. Germline CDR1 is LNHNV and CDR2 is YYDKDF (reference sequence). CDR3 length: 12 amino acids. With 0 bases removed from V and 4 bases from J, the gap between germline ends came to 2 bases. The CDR3 region has the DNA TGTGCCACCAGCAGAGATTCAGATACGCAGTATTTT. It is translated as CATSRDSDTQYF.

This clonotype occurred many times. The junction does not match germline at one end; this may be a read error. The V gene is TRBV29-1, the J gene TRBJ1-1; 8 bases fit TRBD1. From germline, CDR1 is SQVTM and CDR2 ANQGSEA. This CDR3 spans 12 amino acids. The CDR3 here is CSVGTGNSEAFF. DNA for the CDR3: TGCAGCGTTGGGACAGGGAACAGTGAAGCTTTCTTT.

This clonotype has at least ten counts. The rearrangement links TRBV12-3 or TRBV12-4 to TRBJ1-4, with D possibly being TRBD1 (5 bases). Trimming stripped 7 bases from V and 0 bases from J, with 21 bases between. CDR3 length equals 18 residues. The CDR3, as DNA: TGTGCCAGCAACCGGGGGGAGGGTTCTACGGCAACTAATGAAAAACTGTTTTTT. It translates to CASNRGEGSTATNEKLFF.

This clonotype was recorded at least ten times. The chain carries TRBV14 and TRBJ2-4, with 9 nucleotides matching TRBD2. Germline V lookup: CDR1 SGHDN, CDR2 FVKESK. The CDR3 contains 15 residues. The ends lost 4 bases at V and 4 bases at J; junction bases unmatched: 5. The CDR3 sequence is CASSLSSGVKNIQYF. For the CDR3, the DNA is TGTGCCAGCAGCCTTTCTAGCGGGGTAAAAAACATTCAGTACTTC.

This clonotype was found a few times. The CDR3 reads CSVAAGARATEAFF. In DNA, the CDR3 is TGCAGCGTTGCTGCTGGCGCTCGCGCCACTGAAGCTTTCTTT. The chain couples TRBV29-1 to TRBJ1-1; D not certain. V shed 4 bases and J shed 4 bases, with 16 bases lying between them. The germline V gene encodes CDR1 SQVTM and CDR2 ANQGSEA. This CDR3 region has 14 residues.

This clonotype was observed at least ten times. The V gene is TRBV5-6, the J gene TRBJ2-7, with 9 bases aligning to TRBD1. Germline loops: CDR1 SGHDT, CDR2 YYEEEE. This CDR3 is 14 amino acids long. Trimming removed 5 bases from V and 7 bases from J; junction bases left unmatched: 10. In DNA, the CDR3 is TGTGCCAGCAGTTACGGGACAGGGACACCAGAGCAGTACTTC. This codes for CASSYGTGTPEQYF.

J is TRBJ2-1 and V is TRBV7-8; 7 positions match TRBD2. The CDR3 spans 14 residues. The germline gives CDR1 SGHVS, CDR2 FQNEAQ. With 0 bases clipped from V and 6 bases from J, the junction kept 2 bases outside the gene matches. CDR3 in DNA: TGTGCCAGCAGCTTAGCTCGGACTAGCAATGAGCAGTTCTTC. Its translation is CASSLARTSNEQFF.

The chain carries TRBV19 and TRBJ2-2; D unresolved. Germline V gene lookup returns CDR1 LNHDA and CDR2 SQIVND (reference sequence). There are 14 residues in the CDR3. The V gene lost 2 bases and the J gene lost 3 bases, with 7 bases spanning the gap. CDR3 sequence reads: CASSISMDTGELFF. The CDR3 nucleotides read TGTGCCAGTAGTATAAGTATGGACACCGGGGAGCTGTTTTTT.

V gene TRBV7-2 combines with J gene TRBJ2-1; no clear D. Trimming removed 3 bases at V and 3 bases at J, with 6 bases between. The V gene's germline CDR1 is SGHTA and CDR2 FQGNSA. This CDR3 has 13 amino acids. The CDR3 region is CASSFQDYNEQFF. CDR3 bases: TGTGCCAGCAGCTTTCAAGACTACAATGAGCAGTTCTTC.

The rearrangement uses TRBV5-6 and TRBJ1-2; weak D call: TRBD1 (5 bases). Trimming left V 4 bases short and J 6 bases short, with 16 bases between. The CDR3 spans 14 residues. Germline V gives CDR1 SGHDT, CDR2 YYEEEE. The CDR3 loop reads CASSVTVRADGYTF. The DNA for the CDR3 is TGTGCCAGCAGCGTGACAGTGCGGGCTGATGGCTACACCTTC.

This clonotype was detected ten times or more. The chain joins TRBV7-8 to TRBJ2-7; D call uncertain. The V end was cut by 1 base, the J end by 0 bases, with 13 bases between. Per the germline V gene, CDR1 is SGHVS and CDR2 is FQNEAQ. This CDR3 has 16 amino acids. The CDR3 nucleotides read TGTGCCAGCAGCTTAGGGTTTGGTACGGACTCCTACGAGCAGTACTTC. Translating it yields CASSLGFGTDSYEQYF. The full variable domain, rest sourced from reference TRBV7-8 and TRBJ2-7, is GAGVSQSPRYKVAKRGQDVALRCDPISGHVSLFWYQQALGQGPEFLTYFQNEAQLDKSGLPSDRFFAERPEGSVSTLKIQRTQQEDSAVYLCASSLGFGTDSYEQYFGPGTRLTVT.